The rows below give T cell receptor beta chains drawn from one sample of a study of cytomegalovirus exposure and HLA in healthy donors. Clones were read by immunoSEQ multiplex PCR, and TCRdb kept only the in-frame ones, dropping some. The sample data list 70,000 or so clones. The sample comprised PBMCs. The receptors come from a middle-aged man in good health and CMV-seronegative. Each CDR3 is given without its conserved first and last residue.

v_call: TRBV28; j_call: TRBJ2-7; cdr3_aa: ASSLLAGGRGEQY
v_call: TRBV10-3; j_call: TRBJ1-1; cdr3_aa: AIRGDRDATEAF
v_call: TRBV7-3; j_call: TRBJ2-5; cdr3_aa: ASSPGTHELETQY
v_call: TRBV28; j_call: TRBJ1-2; cdr3_aa: ASSSPGQGANYGYT
v_call: TRBV5-6; j_call: TRBJ1-1; cdr3_aa: ASSLSGQGRTEAF
v_call: TRBV28; j_call: TRBJ2-5; cdr3_aa: ASSFFRRETQY
v_call: TRBV6-5; j_call: TRBJ2-3; cdr3_aa: ASSYSTEGADTQY
v_call: TRBV27; j_call: TRBJ2-5; cdr3_aa: ASSLGQGRVETQY
v_call: TRBV2; j_call: TRBJ1-3; cdr3_aa: ASSGTAYYGNTIY
v_call: TRBV15; j_call: TRBJ1-3; cdr3_aa: ATSRNLGSGGTIY
v_call: TRBV13; j_call: TRBJ2-7; cdr3_aa: ASSFKAGDFLHEQY
v_call: TRBV7-3; j_call: TRBJ1-2; cdr3_aa: ASSLGVQGEMNYGYT
v_call: TRBV5-1; j_call: TRBJ1-5; cdr3_aa: ASSLGSGNQPQH
v_call: TRBV30; j_call: TRBJ1-6; cdr3_aa: AWSVRAGSSPLH
v_call: TRBV4-1; j_call: TRBJ2-1; cdr3_aa: ASSLDISYNEQF
v_call: TRBV6-1; j_call: TRBJ1-2; cdr3_aa: ASSEGQRPLRGYT
v_call: TRBV2; j_call: TRBJ1-6; cdr3_aa: ASNDINSPLH
v_call: TRBV7-8; j_call: TRBJ2-7; cdr3_aa: ASSQGTYEQY
v_call: TRBV6-5; j_call: TRBJ1-5; cdr3_aa: ASKTGIPNQPQH
v_call: TRBV11-3; j_call: TRBJ2-1; cdr3_aa: ASTLLKSSYNEQF
v_call: TRBV9; j_call: TRBJ2-2; cdr3_aa: ATPGPSDKGSVNGGELF
v_call: TRBV29-1; j_call: TRBJ2-7; cdr3_aa: SVAGSGSGYEQY
v_call: TRBV7-4; j_call: TRBJ2-7; cdr3_aa: ASSNKGQGRSYEQY
v_call: TRBV9; j_call: TRBJ2-3; cdr3_aa: ASSVAANKAADTQY
v_call: TRBV7-2; j_call: TRBJ2-3; cdr3_aa: ASSPGREYTDTQY
v_call: TRBV10-2; j_call: TRBJ1-4; cdr3_aa: ASRNRGLVNEKLF
v_call: TRBV4-1; j_call: TRBJ2-7; cdr3_aa: ASSPWGTGLPYEQY